These 24 T cell receptor beta chains were all obtained from the same sample, sequenced in a study of T cell repertoires in cytomegalovirus infection. The antigens for these receptors are not known. MiXCR, run by TCRdb on the reads, gives a single entry per CDR3 protein. The sample carries fewer than 950,000 distinct CDR3 sequences, approximately 29% recorded once. The sample consisted of cultured CD8+ T cells from PBMCs, taken from culture after CMV antigen stimulation. The receptors shown here come from a human donor in good health (CMV status not recorded). Some clones in this sample may be carry-over from other donors' samples.

This clonotype was detected once. This sequence joins TRBV28 and TRBJ1-2, with a weak D call TRBD1 (5 bases). CDR1 is MDHEN, CDR2 SYDVKM, per germline. The CDR3 runs 13 residues. Trimming took 4 bases from V and 4 from J, leaving 10 bases between them. DNA for the CDR3: TGTGCCAGCAGTTCCGGGACCCGCTATGGCTACACCTTC. Its translation is CASSSGTRYGYTF.

In this sample, this clonotype turned up a few times. The chain has TRBV2 and TRBJ1-4; perhaps TRBD1 as D (6 bases). The length of the CDR3 is 18 residues. Trimming took 8 bases from V and 0 from J, leaving 22 bases between them. CDR1 and CDR2 from the germline V gene are SNHLY and FYNNEI. The CDR3 sequence: CASDIPGHSFATNEKLFF. CDR3 bases: TGTGCCAGCGATATCCCGGGACATTCCTTTGCAACTAATGAAAAACTGTTTTTT.

This clonotype was counted between two and nine times. The chain employs TRBV3-1 and TRBJ1-2, with D perhaps TRBD1 (6 bases). V was trimmed by 0 bases and J by 1 base, leaving 21 bases between them. CDR1 and CDR2 from the germline V gene are LGHDT and YNNKEL (reference sequence). The CDR3 totals 19 residues. The CDR3 is CASSQDFRTATIINYGYTF. For the CDR3, the DNA is TGTGCCAGCAGCCAAGATTTTAGGACAGCCACAATAATTAACTATGGCTACACCTTC.

The V gene is TRBV2, the J gene TRBJ2-7; no clear D. Germline V gives CDR1 SNHLY, CDR2 FYNNEI. The ends were cut back, 2 bases at V and 4 bases at J, with 15 bases in the middle. The CDR3 contains 15 residues. CDR3 sequence: CASSEFVLRTYEQYF. The CDR3, as DNA: TGTGCCAGCAGTGAATTTGTGCTCAGAACGTACGAGCAGTACTTC.

This clonotype was seen many times. The gene calls are TRBV7-2 and TRBJ2-3; tentatively, D is TRBD1 or TRBD2 (7 bases each). CDR1 and CDR2 from the germline V gene are SGHTA and FQGNSA. V gave up 4 bases and J gave up 4 bases, with 18 bases separating them. The CDR3 is made up of 16 amino acids. Here the CDR3 reads CASSSLVAGGADTQYF. DNA of the CDR3: TGTGCCAGCAGCTCCCTTGTGGCAGGGGGGGCAGATACGCAGTATTTT.

This clonotype was recorded a few times. Written as DNA, the CDR3 is TGTGCCACCAGTGACCGGACTAGCGGGGGCACCACCGGGGAGCTGTTTTTT. This encodes CATSDRTSGGTTGELFF. This chain joins TRBV24-1 and TRBJ2-2, with TRBD2 matching over 13 bases. The CDR3 loop spans 17 amino acids. V lost 4 bases, J lost 4 bases, and 5 bases stayed unmatched. Per the germline V gene, CDR1 is KGHDR and CDR2 is SFDVKD.

This clonotype was picked up many times. J is TRBJ2-3 and V is TRBV7-8, with D unresolved. Germline V lookup: CDR1 SGHVS, CDR2 FQNEAQ. Trimming took 4 bases from V and 4 from J, leaving 33 bases between them. The CDR3 is 21 residues long. The DNA for the CDR3 is TGTGCCAGCAGCTCCGTGGGGATCCCCAATTTGTTAGGCCAGCACGCAGATACGCAGTATTTT. Translated, it gives CASSSVGIPNLLGQHADTQYF.

This clonotype was detected a few times. This chain uses TRBV20-1 with TRBJ1-3, with D unresolved. This CDR3 region has 16 residues. Trimming stripped 2 bases from V and 0 bases from J, with 14 bases between. Germline assignment: CDR1 DFQATT and CDR2 SNEGSKA (reference sequence). The CDR3 spells CSARSFQAYSGNTIYF. The CDR3 DNA sequence: TGCAGTGCTAGATCGTTTCAAGCGTACTCTGGAAACACCATATATTTT.

Notes on this clonotype: The limits of the CDR3 on the DNA are not certain, so only TCRdb's listed CDR3 is given. The chain has TRBV7-9 and TRBJ2-6. Germline CDR1 reads SEHNR; CDR2 reads FQNEAQ (reference sequence). 15 amino acids form the CDR3, both terminal residues included. CDR3 in amino acids: CASSLVGSGANVQTF.

This clonotype came up a few times. The rearrangement joins TRBV14 to TRBJ2-1; 7 bases match TRBD1. After removal of 0 bases from V and 4 bases from J, the junction contained 15 bases not matched to a gene. Looked up from germline, CDR1 is SGHDN and CDR2 is FVKESK. The CDR3 totals 19 residues. CDR3 DNA: TGTGCCAGCAGCCAAGATTCTCTCCTAGGGACAGATTTGTACAATGAGCAGTTCTTC. Translating it yields CASSQDSLLGTDLYNEQFF.

This clonotype was seen a handful of times. The J gene is TRBJ2-7, the V gene TRBV6-2 or TRBV6-3; no reliable D call. Germline V gene data show CDR1 as MNHEY and CDR2 as SVGEGT. V lost 3 bases and J lost 1, with 16 bases in between. The CDR3 has 16 residues. CDR3 amino acids: CASSYSREDPSYEQYV. CDR3 nucleotides: TGTGCCAGCAGTTATTCTCGAGAGGACCCTTCCTACGAGCAGTACGTC.

The genes are TRBV27 and TRBJ1-2; unclear D gene. Per germline, CDR1 MNHEY and CDR2 SMNVEV (reference sequence). The V and J ends lost 5 bases and 2 bases respectively, with 18 bases between them. The CDR3 runs 16 residues. CDR3 sequence (DNA): TGTGCCAGCAGTCCCAGTGTCGGGGATTCCAACTATGGCTACACCTTC. Protein sequence: CASSPSVGDSNYGYTF.

The chain is built from TRBV27 and TRBJ2-1, with 9 bases identical to TRBD1. Looked up from germline, CDR1 is MNHEY and CDR2 is SMNVEV (reference sequence). V lost 7 bases to trimming and J lost 2 bases; unmatched junction nucleotides: 6. This CDR3 spans 15 amino acids. In nucleotides, the CDR3 is TGTGCCAGCACCCTGGACAGGGGCGCCTACAATGAGCAGTTCTTC. The encoded protein is CASTLDRGAYNEQFF.

This clonotype came up many times. The chain links TRBV5-6 to TRBJ1-1; the match to TRBD1 covers 12 bases. V was clipped by 2 bases and J by 9 bases; unmatched bases: 23. This CDR3 is 20 amino acids long. Germline V CDR1 and CDR2: SGHDT, YYEEEE. The CDR3 reads CASSFPSGTGGGFGRVKAFF. CDR3 coding DNA: TGTGCCAGCAGCTTCCCTTCCGGGACAGGGGGCGGTTTCGGGAGAGTTAAAGCTTTCTTT.

This clonotype was seen a handful of times. V is TRBV7-3 and J is TRBJ1-2; D gene uncertain. The CDR3 sequence is 16 residues long. The germline V gene encodes CDR1 SGHTA and CDR2 FQGTGA. Trimming removed 3 bases from V and 4 bases from J, with 18 bases in between. The CDR3 spells CASSFPGHTALYGYTF. CDR3 nucleotide sequence: TGTGCCAGCAGCTTCCCCGGTCATACAGCGCTCTATGGCTACACCTTC.

There are many counts of this clonotype. The rearrangement links TRBV25-1 to TRBJ1-2; D not certain. Germline V gives CDR1 MGHDK, CDR2 SYGVNS. The CDR3 runs 16 residues. V was shortened by 1 base and J by 5 bases, with 17 bases between the two germline ends. The CDR3 loop reads CASSESGSNFLYGYTF. In DNA form, the CDR3 reads TGTGCCAGCAGTGAATCGGGTTCAAACTTCCTATATGGCTACACCTTC.

This clonotype has only a few counts. The chain carries TRBV5-1 and TRBJ2-2; the D gene is possibly TRBD1 (6 bases). The CDR3 runs 12 residues. V lost 4 bases and J 9 bases, leaving 10 bases between the germline ends. Germline V gene sequence: CDR1 SGHRS, CDR2 YFSETQ. The CDR3 nucleotides read TGCGCCAGCAGCCTACAGGGTCGGGAGCTGTTTTTT. Its protein product is CASSLQGRELFF.

This chain links TRBV19 with TRBJ1-1, with D perhaps matching TRBD1 (6 bases). Between the trimmed V and J ends, which lost 6 bases and 8 bases, there was a span of 13 bases. The CDR3 length is 12 residues. Germline lookup yields CDR1 LNHDA and CDR2 SQIVND (reference sequence). CDR3 in amino acids: CASRATGTEAFF. CDR3 DNA sequence: TGTGCCAGTAGGGCAACAGGGACCGAAGCTTTCTTT.

The J gene is TRBJ2-1, the V gene TRBV20-1, with TRBD2 matching 11 bases. The CDR3 totals 14 residues. Per germline, CDR1 DFQATT and CDR2 SNEGSKA (reference sequence). J was trimmed by 4 bases and V by 5 bases; bases with no gene match: 4. The CDR3 sequence is CSALTSGTYNEQFF. The CDR3, as DNA: TGCAGTGCTTTGACTAGCGGGACGTACAATGAGCAGTTCTTC.

The rearrangement joins TRBV23-1 to TRBJ2-7; TRBD2 matches at 9 bases. TRBV23-1 qualifies as an ORF whose function is uncertain. Trimming at V came to 4 bases and at J to 4 bases, leaving 14 bases not matched to a gene. The CDR3 contains 17 residues. The CDR3 bases are TGCGCCAGCAGTCTACTCAAGATAGCGGGGGAGGTTTACGAGCAGTACGTC. Translated, it gives CASSLLKIAGEVYEQYV.

V and J are TRBV10-3 and TRBJ2-3, with 8 nucleotides matching TRBD2. This CDR3 is 18 amino acids long. The germline V gene has CDR1 ENHRY and CDR2 SYGVKD. V shed 2 bases, J shed 0 bases, and the junction held 10 bases outside the gene matches. The chain's CDR3 is CAISEPNSGTSSTDTQYF. In nucleotides, the CDR3 is TGTGCCATCAGTGAGCCTAATAGCGGGACCTCAAGCACAGATACGCAGTATTTT.

V gene TRBV6-5 combines with J gene TRBJ2-7; D not resolved. The CDR3 consists of 15 residues. Germline V gene sequence: CDR1 MNHEY, CDR2 SVGAGI. V was cut by 6 bases and J by 5 bases, with 20 bases left in between. The CDR3, as DNA: TGTGCCAGCAGACCTCCCTCGCGGCCGCTTGACGAGCAGTACTTC. It specifies CASRPPSRPLDEQYF.

CDR3 DNA sequence: TGTGCCAGCAGCCAAGGGGGACAGGGGAACTCCTACGAGCAGTACGTC. It yields the protein CASSQGGQGNSYEQYV. V and J are TRBV4-2 and TRBJ2-7; 10 bases are a match to TRBD1. Germline values: CDR1 LGHNA, CDR2 YNFKEQ. J was trimmed by 0 bases and V by 1 base; bases with no gene match: 3. This CDR3 spans 16 amino acids.

Only a few counts were recorded for this clonotype. The chain combines TRBV4-1 with TRBJ1-6, with D perhaps TRBD1 (5 bases). Trimming shortened V by 1 base and J by 7 bases, and 5 bases separated the two germline ends. Per germline, CDR1 MGHRA and CDR2 YSYEKL. This CDR3 spans 13 amino acids. CDR3 nucleotides: TGCGCCAGCAGCCAAGGGGGGAATTCACCCCTCCACTTT. Amino acid sequence: CASSQGGNSPLHF.